The entry below describes one T cell receptor (beta chain). The identical CDR3 is also encoded by other nucleotide sequences in the sample. The sample comes from a study of shared clonotypes between healthy human individuals. The V gene's germline CDR1 is GTSNPN and CDR2 SVGIG (reference sequence). V shed 1 base and J shed 1 base, with 7 bases lying between them. This CDR3 comprises 13 residues. Produced via immunoSEQ multiplex PCR; TCRdb's table is partial and in-frame only. This table has around 700,000 clones, roughly 73% appearing once. The donor population consisted of healthy HIV-negative adults with no recent acute infections or vaccinations. Each sample came from a Caucasian adult donor living in Nashville, Tennessee. A CD45RA-negative memory subset and a CD45RA+ naive subset were separated from the CD4+ cells.

This chain connects TRBV30 to TRBJ1-1; unclear D gene. This clonotype was obtained from a woman younger than 45 in good health. Input material: memory CD4+ T cells sorted from blood. Sample subset: CD45RA-negative fraction. The CDR3 loop is CAWSARANTEAFF. CDR3 nucleotides: TGTGCCTGGAGTGCCAGAGCGAACACTGAAGCTTTCTTT.